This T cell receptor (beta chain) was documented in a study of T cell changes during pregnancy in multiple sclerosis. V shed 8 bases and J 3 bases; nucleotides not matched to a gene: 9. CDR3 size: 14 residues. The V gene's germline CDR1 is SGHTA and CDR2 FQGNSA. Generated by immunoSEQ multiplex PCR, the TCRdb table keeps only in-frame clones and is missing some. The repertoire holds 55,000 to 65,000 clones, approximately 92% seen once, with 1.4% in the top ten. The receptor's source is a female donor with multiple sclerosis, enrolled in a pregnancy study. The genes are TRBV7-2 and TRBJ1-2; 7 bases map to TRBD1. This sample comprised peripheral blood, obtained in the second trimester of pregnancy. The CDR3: CASAPGQNYYGYTF. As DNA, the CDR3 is TGTGCCAGCGCCCCGGGACAGAATTACTATGGCTACACCTTC.